This TCR beta chain was recovered during a study of T cells in Graves' hyperthyroidism and ophthalmopathy. Study-level results: In blood, most of the thyroid clonotypes expanded above 0.001 were also present.

About this clonotype: The antigen is undetermined.

Amplified TCR beta CDR3 regions derived from RNA transcripts. The HTBI primer set served for first-round RT-PCR of the TCR CDR3. TCRdb redid the calling of the multiplex PCR reads with MiXCR, one entry per CDR3 protein. Among hundreds of thousands of distinct CDR3 sequences, about a sixth were seen once, and the ten largest hold around 30%. This CDR3 contains 18 residues. Trimming cost V 7 bases and J 0 bases; bases outside gene matches: 15. Germline V gene data show CDR1 as SGHRS and CDR2 as YFSETQ. The specimen was blood. The J gene is TRBJ1-4, the V gene TRBV5-1; 7 nucleotides match TRBD1. The TCR comes from a woman in her late teens or twenties with Graves' ophthalmopathy. In nucleotides, the CDR3 is TGCGCCAGCTTGGGGAGGACAGGAGGTTTCGCAACTAATGAAAAACTGTTTTTT. Protein product: CASLGRTGGFATNEKLFF. The whole variable domain, filled in from reference TRBV5-1 and TRBJ1-4, reads KAGVTQTPRYLIKTRGQQVTLSCSPISGHRSVSWYQQTPGQGLQFLFEYFSETQRNKGNFPGRFSGRQFSNSRSEMNVSTLELGDSALYLCASLGRTGGFATNEKLFFGSGTQLSVL.